Following are 6 T cell receptor beta chains from one sample sequenced in a study of radiotherapy plus CTLA-4 blockade in lung cancer. TCRdb keeps only in-frame clones here, not all; method: immunoSEQ multiplex PCR. The sample yields 55,000 to 80,000 clones, around three quarters seen once. Source: peripheral blood, taken from a patient treated with radiotherapy plus ipilimumab. Receptors originate from a human donor with non-small cell lung cancer who had a complete response to radiotherapy plus ipilimumab.

The chain couples TRBV11-3 to TRBJ2-3, with D perhaps matching TRBD1 (5 bases). Trimming left V 5 bases short and J 5 bases short, with 8 bases between. The CDR3 loop spans 12 amino acids. The germline V gene has CDR1 SGHNT and CDR2 YENEEA. CDR3 in DNA: TGTGCCAGCAGCAGAGACAGAGATACGCAGTATTTT. It translates to CASSRDRDTQYF.

This chain joins TRBV30 and TRBJ2-7; TRBD2 agrees at 7 bases. V gave up 1 base and J gave up 6 bases; unmatched junction bases: 3. The germline V gene has CDR1 GTSNPN and CDR2 SVGIG (reference sequence). This CDR3 is 12 amino acids long. Here the CDR3 reads CAWSGPGGEQYF. The CDR3 bases are TGTGCCTGGAGTGGGCCGGGGGGCGAGCAGTACTTC.

This rearrangement joins TRBV7-2 to TRBJ2-6, with D uncertain. The V gene's germline CDR1 is SGHTA and CDR2 FQGNSA. The V end lost 9 bases, the J end lost 4 bases, and 4 bases lay between the germline ends. This CDR3 has 11 residues. The CDR3 loop is CASSGANVLTF. In DNA, the CDR3 is TGTGCCAGTAGCGGGGCCAACGTCCTGACTTTC.

This clone was recorded a few times. The genes are TRBV6-5 and TRBJ2-2; D perhaps matches TRBD2 (6 bases). Germline assignment: CDR1 MNHEY and CDR2 SVGAGI. Deletions cut 2 bases from V and 10 bases from J, with 8 bases between. This CDR3 has 12 amino acids. The CDR3 DNA is TGTGCCAGCAGTTACGGGGGGATGGAGCTGTTTTTT. It translates to CASSYGGMELFF.

This chain links TRBV9 with TRBJ2-6, with 8 bases that match TRBD1. Germline loops: CDR1 SGDLS, CDR2 YYNGEE. The CDR3 totals 17 residues. Unmatched junction bases numbered 5, after V lost 0 bases and J lost 3 bases. This CDR3 is CASSVAAGGVGANVLTF. CDR3 nucleotides: TGTGCCAGCAGCGTAGCGGCAGGGGGCGTTGGGGCCAACGTCCTGACTTTC.

CDR3 amino acids: CAITVVRDYGYTF. In nucleotides, the CDR3 is TGTGCCATCACCGTCGTCAGGGATTATGGCTACACCTTC. The genes are TRBV10-3 and TRBJ1-2, with D possibly matching TRBD1 (5 bases). Germline V lookup: CDR1 ENHRY, CDR2 SYGVKD. CDR3 size: 13 residues. Trimming took 7 bases from V and 5 from J, leaving 14 bases between them.